This passage covers 12 T cell receptor beta chains from one sample sequenced in a study of T cells after yellow fever vaccination. TCRdb called the 5' RACE reads again in MiXCR, with one record for every CDR3 protein. Seen here are 110,000 or so distinct CDR3 sequences, roughly 7.9% observed once, and the top ten hold more than 2.5%. The sample in question was CD4+ T cells sorted from PBMCs, obtained approximately 47 days after the first yellow fever vaccination. The receptors were gathered from a man aged 18 to 35 who received the YFV17D yellow fever vaccine.

This clonotype was seen repeatedly, ten times or more. The chain links TRBV5-5 to TRBJ2-7, with no clear D. Germline assignment: CDR1 SGHKS and CDR2 YYEKEE (reference sequence). V lost 4 bases and J 1 base, leaving 15 bases between the germline ends. The CDR3 has 15 amino acids. CDR3 protein: CASSLRLPQSYEQYF. The DNA of the CDR3 is TGTGCCAGCAGCCTCAGACTGCCGCAGTCCTACGAGCAGTACTTC.

This clonotype was recorded many times. This rearrangement joins TRBV6-6 to TRBJ1-5; D may be TRBD1 (6 bases). Trimming cost V 6 bases and J 5 bases, with 11 bases left between them. This CDR3 has 13 residues. CDR1 is MNHNY, CDR2 SVGAGI, per germline (reference sequence). CDR3 in DNA: TGTGCCAGCAGAAAAGGGGGGGATCAGCCCCAGCATTTT. This translates into CASRKGGDQPQHF.

In this sample, this clonotype turned up many times. The rearrangement joins TRBV7-9 to TRBJ1-6; TRBD1 aligns across 8 bases. Germline V gene lookup returns CDR1 SEHNR and CDR2 FQNEAQ (reference sequence). This CDR3 has 17 residues. After removal of 5 bases from V and 6 bases from J, the junction contained 12 bases not matched to a gene. The CDR3 region has the DNA TGTGCCAGCAGCCCGAGGACAGGGCTCGCGGGTAATTCACCCCTCCACTTT. Translating gives CASSPRTGLAGNSPLHF.

The genes are TRBV5-6 and TRBJ1-1; possible D gene TRBD1, 6 bases. The CDR3 runs 12 residues. Per germline, CDR1 SGHDT and CDR2 YYEEEE. V was trimmed by 4 bases and J by 8 bases, leaving 12 bases between them. For the CDR3, the DNA is TGTGCCAGCAGCCCCCGGGACATGGAAGCTTTCTTT. Encoded protein: CASSPRDMEAFF.

On this clonotype itself: A read error may be the cause here, since a much bigger clone is one base away. This chain links TRBV12-3 or TRBV12-4 with TRBJ2-3; D not resolved. The CDR3 contains 15 residues. V was clipped by 2 bases and J by 0 bases, with 9 bases between them. DNA for the CDR3: TGTGCCAGCAGTTTACAGTATACTAGCACAGATACGCAGTATTTT. This translates into CASSLQYTSTDTQYF.

In its sample, this clonotype was seen many times. The rearrangement joins TRBV6-5 to TRBJ1-1; a weak D match, TRBD1 (5 bases). Trimming pared 6 bases from V and 6 bases from J, leaving 17 bases between. This CDR3 spans 14 amino acids. The V gene's germline CDR1 is MNHEY and CDR2 SVGAGI. CDR3 DNA: TGTGCCAGCAGACCAACGGACGAAGGGGCTGAAGCTTTCTTT. The encoded protein is CASRPTDEGAEAFF.

The sample holds many counts of this clonotype. V is TRBV25-1 and J is TRBJ2-5; weak D call: TRBD2 (6 bases). The CDR3 is 14 residues long. V was clipped by 3 bases and J by 5 bases, with 13 bases between them. Germline values: CDR1 MGHDK, CDR2 SYGVNS. CDR3 loop: CASSEGGHKETQYF. CDR3 nucleotides: TGTGCCAGCAGTGAGGGAGGACATAAGGAGACCCAGTACTTC.

This clonotype appeared many times. This chain links TRBV19 with TRBJ2-1, with a tentative D call TRBD2 (5 bases). Germline CDR1 is LNHDA and CDR2 is SQIVND (reference sequence). The CDR3 runs to 12 residues. Trimming took 6 bases from V and 5 from J, leaving 8 bases between them. The CDR3 spells CASRVGDNEQFF. The CDR3, as DNA: TGTGCCAGTAGAGTGGGAGACAATGAGCAGTTCTTC.

This clonotype has more than one count but fewer than ten. This chain connects TRBV20-1 to TRBJ2-5; TRBD1 matches 9 bases. The CDR3 contains 18 residues. The germline gives CDR1 DFQATT, CDR2 SNEGSKA (reference sequence). The J segment lost 2 bases and the V segment lost 8 bases, leaving 21 bases of the junction unmatched. CDR3 sequence reads: CSSPPGQGPYSPQETQYF. The CDR3 DNA sequence: TGCAGTTCCCCACCGGGACAGGGTCCGTATTCCCCACAAGAGACCCAGTACTTC.

In its sample, this clonotype was seen many times. The V gene is TRBV12-3 or TRBV12-4, the J gene TRBJ2-1; no definite D call. Trimming stripped 5 bases from V and 9 bases from J, with 11 bases between. The CDR3 length is 12 residues. CDR3 sequence reads: CASSPWRVEQFF. The CDR3 region has the DNA TGTGCCAGCAGTCCCTGGCGCGTTGAGCAGTTCTTC.

This clonotype was picked up many times. The chain is built from TRBV5-1 and TRBJ1-6; D unclear. CDR1 is SGHRS, CDR2 YFSETQ, per germline. Trimming stripped 0 bases from V and 10 bases from J, with 11 bases between. The CDR3 totals 14 residues. The CDR3 DNA reads as TGCGCCAGCAGCTTGGCCGAAGGGATGTCACCCCTCCACTTT. As protein: CASSLAEGMSPLHF.

A remark on this clonotype: Given a much more abundant clone one base away, this may be a read error. The chain has TRBV6-2 or TRBV6-3 and TRBJ2-7; TRBD1 matches 8 bases. The CDR3 extends over 15 amino acids. Germline-derived CDR1 and CDR2 are MNHEY and SVGEGT. The CDR3 bases are TGTGTCAGCACCCGGACAGGGCCCCCTTCTGACGAGCAGTACTTC. It encodes CVSTRTGPPSDEQYF.